The 22 T cell receptor beta chains below come from one sample, sequenced in a study of blood T cell repertoires in COVID-19. Produced via immunoSEQ multiplex PCR; TCRdb's table is partial and in-frame only. The sample carries about 210,000 clones, about 88% recorded once. Material: peripheral blood. The receptor set was obtained from a man aged 55 to 70 with acute or convalescent COVID-19.

CDR3 coding DNA: TGTGCCAGCAGCAAGGTTGGGCGGGGCTCCTCCTACAATGAGCAGTTCTTC. It codes for CASSKVGRGSSYNEQFF. The rearrangement joins TRBV7-2 to TRBJ2-1, with D maybe TRBD2 (6 bases). This CDR3 region has 17 residues. Trimming took 5 bases from V and 0 from J, leaving 17 bases between them. Looked up from germline, CDR1 is SGHTA and CDR2 is FQGNSA.

The J gene is TRBJ2-3, the V gene TRBV7-3, with TRBD1 as a possible D gene (5 bases). Germline V gene data show CDR1 as SGHTA and CDR2 as FQGTGA. The CDR3 sequence is 16 residues long. Trimming took off 2 bases at V and 3 bases at J, with 15 bases between the two ends. CDR3 in amino acids: CASSLWSETETDTQYF. DNA for the CDR3: TGTGCCAGCAGCTTATGGTCCGAGACAGAGACAGATACGCAGTATTTT.

The genes are TRBV2 and TRBJ1-5; the match to TRBD1 covers 7 bases. This CDR3 has 14 residues. With V trimmed by 7 bases and J by 6 bases, 9 bases remained unmatched. CDR1 is SNHLY and CDR2 is FYNNEI in the germline V gene. CDR3 sequence (DNA): TGTGCCAGCACCACAGACAGGGTTTTTCAGCCCCAGCATTTT. Its translation: CASTTDRVFQPQHF.

A single count supports this clone. This rearrangement joins TRBV11-2 to TRBJ2-7, with 12 bases that match TRBD1. Looked up from germline, CDR1 is SGHAT and CDR2 is FQNNGV. This CDR3 contains 15 residues. Unmatched junction bases numbered 7, after V lost 5 bases and J lost 5 bases. CDR3 bases: TGTGCCAGCAGCGAATTTGGGACAGGGGGCAACGAGCAGTACTTC. Translated, it gives CASSEFGTGGNEQYF. The entire variable domain, with the rest obtained from reference TRBV11-2 and TRBJ2-7, is as follows: EAGVAQSPRYKIIEKRQSVAFWCNPISGHATLYWYQQILGQGPKLLIQFQNNGVVDDSQLPKDRFSAERLKGVDSTLKIQPAKLEDSAVYLCASSEFGTGGNEQYFGPGTRLTVT.

DNA for the CDR3: TGTGCCAGCAGTCGATGGACAGGGGGAGGCTACGAGCAGTACTTC. It encodes CASSRWTGGGYEQYF. The gene calls are TRBV6-2 or TRBV6-3 and TRBJ2-7; 10 positions agree with TRBD1. Unmatched junction bases numbered 7, after V lost 5 bases and J lost 3 bases. This CDR3 is built from 15 residues. Per the germline V gene, CDR1 is MNHEY and CDR2 is SVGEGT.

The rearrangement joins TRBV5-4 to TRBJ1-2; D is ambiguous. The CDR3 has 12 amino acids. V was shortened by 4 bases and J by 13 bases, with 17 bases between the two germline ends. The germline CDR1 and CDR2 sequences are SGHNT and YYREEE (reference sequence). The CDR3, as DNA: TGTGCCAGCAGCACCGAGTTCCGGGTGGGCACCTTC. Amino acids: CASSTEFRVGTF.

The rearrangement links TRBV5-1 to TRBJ2-7, with D possibly being TRBD2 (6 bases). The CDR3 is 17 residues long. V was pared by 0 bases and J by 3 bases, with 19 bases between. Germline V gene data show CDR1 as SGHRS and CDR2 as YFSETQ. The CDR3 sequence: CASSLDPGGAQIYEQYF. CDR3 bases: TGCGCCAGCAGCTTGGACCCGGGCGGGGCGCAGATCTACGAGCAGTACTTC.

Only one count was recorded for this clone. The V and J genes are TRBV4-2 and TRBJ2-2; perhaps TRBD2 as D (7 bases). Trimming pared 1 base from V and 5 bases from J, leaving 14 bases between. The germline V gene encodes CDR1 LGHNA and CDR2 YNFKEQ. CDR3 size: 16 residues. The CDR3 reads CASSQGRGQITGELFF. The CDR3, as DNA: TGTGCCAGCAGCCAAGGGCGGGGGCAGATTACCGGGGAGCTGTTTTTT.

The J gene is TRBJ2-3, the V gene TRBV4-3; 7 bases are a match to TRBD2. This CDR3 is built from 16 residues. V lost 0 bases to trimming and J lost 5 bases; unmatched junction nucleotides: 8. The germline V gene has CDR1 LGHNA and CDR2 YSLEER. The CDR3: CASSQDRPPGGDTQYF. CDR3 sequence (DNA): TGCGCCAGCAGCCAAGATAGGCCACCGGGGGGAGATACGCAGTATTTT.

The J gene is TRBJ1-2, the V gene TRBV6-5, with D hard to call. Germline V lookup: CDR1 MNHEY, CDR2 SVGAGI. The CDR3 extends over 12 amino acids. V lost 6 bases, J lost 4 bases, and 9 bases lay in between. The DNA of the CDR3 is TGTGCCAGCAGCGACCCAGGCTATGGCTACACCTTC. Its translation: CASSDPGYGYTF.

CDR3 sequence reads: CASSPDRPLNNEQFF. The CDR3 coding sequence is TGTGCCAGCAGCCCGGACAGACCCCTTAACAATGAGCAGTTCTTC. The chain carries TRBV7-3 and TRBJ2-1; D may be TRBD1 (6 bases). The CDR3 length is 15 residues. Trimming pared 5 bases from V and 5 bases from J, leaving 16 bases between. Germline assignment: CDR1 SGHTA and CDR2 FQGTGA. Using reference TRBV7-3 and TRBJ2-1 for the parts outside the CDR3, the full variable domain is GAGVSQTPSNKVTEKGKYVELRCDPISGHTALYWYRQSLGQGPEFLIYFQGTGAADDSGLPNDRFFAVRPEGSVSTLKIQRTERGDSAVYLCASSPDRPLNNEQFFGPGTRLTVL.

This chain joins TRBV5-5 and TRBJ1-1; TRBD1 is a possible D gene (6 bases). Trimming cost V 4 bases and J 4 bases, with 14 bases left between them. Germline V gene sequence: CDR1 SGHKS, CDR2 YYEKEE (reference sequence). The CDR3 is made up of 14 amino acids. The CDR3 DNA follows: TGTGCCAGCAGCGTAGGGGGTTTCGGCACTGAAGCTTTCTTT. This gives the protein CASSVGGFGTEAFF.

Details on this clone: Within the sample, other DNA sequences also encode this same CDR3. This chain connects TRBV6-5 to TRBJ1-2; 11 bases match TRBD1. The V gene's germline CDR1 is MNHEY and CDR2 SVGAGI. V was pared by 0 bases and J by 5 bases, with 5 bases of the junction left unmatched. The CDR3 runs to 16 residues. Here the CDR3 DNA reads TGTGCCAGCAGTTACTCCCGGACAGGGGGCGGTTATGGCTACACCTTC. It encodes CASSYSRTGGGYGYTF.

This chain joins TRBV7-3 and TRBJ1-1; D not resolved. Germline V gives CDR1 SGHTA, CDR2 FQGTGA. The CDR3 has 15 amino acids. V was cut by 0 bases and J by 2 bases, with 10 bases left in between. The CDR3 region has the DNA TGTGCCAGCAGCTTAACAGGCGGTCTTAACACTGAAGCTTTCTTT. Translated, it gives CASSLTGGLNTEAFF.

The chain is built from TRBV28 and TRBJ1-6; TRBD1 agrees at 8 bases. The CDR3 loop spans 15 amino acids. The germline V gene encodes CDR1 MDHEN and CDR2 SYDVKM. J lost 11 bases, V lost 4 bases, and 10 bases had no gene match. CDR3 in DNA: TGTGCCAGCAGTTCTACCCCCGGGACAGGCCCACCCCTCCACTTT. Its protein is CASSSTPGTGPPLHF.

The chain is built from TRBV3-1 (or the pseudogene TRBV3-2) and TRBJ1-2; no reliable D call. The germline V gene encodes CDR1 LGHDT and CDR2 YNNKEL (reference sequence). The CDR3 contains 16 residues. Trimming took 0 bases from V and 5 from J, leaving 16 bases between them. DNA for the CDR3: TGTGCCAGCAGCCAAGATAGGGAGAGCATCGGGTATGGCTACACCTTC. This gives the protein CASSQDRESIGYGYTF.

The chain employs TRBV19 and TRBJ1-5; D not certain. This CDR3 has 12 residues. Trimming stripped 4 bases from V and 6 bases from J, with 7 bases between. Germline V gene sequence: CDR1 LNHDA, CDR2 SQIVND (reference sequence). DNA of the CDR3: TGTGCCAGTAGTACCCCCGGTCAGCCCCAGCATTTT. This codes for CASSTPGQPQHF.

V and J are TRBV6-2 or TRBV6-3 and TRBJ1-5; 10 bases fit TRBD1. This CDR3 is built from 14 residues. V dropped 6 bases and J dropped 5; count of bases not matched to a gene: 4. Germline V gives CDR1 MNHEY, CDR2 SVGEGT. In nucleotides, the CDR3 is TGTGCCAGCAGCCTCGGACAGGGGGATCAGCCCCAGCATTTT. Amino acid sequence: CASSLGQGDQPQHF.

This rearrangement joins TRBV4-1 to TRBJ2-5; 12 positions match TRBD2. V dropped 0 bases and J dropped 4; count of bases not matched to a gene: 6. Germline V CDR1 and CDR2: MGHRA, YSYEKL. This CDR3 contains 17 residues. CDR3 in amino acids: CASSQEASGGVRETQYF. DNA of the CDR3: TGCGCCAGCAGCCAAGAGGCTAGCGGGGGGGTTCGAGAGACCCAGTACTTC.

The chain carries TRBV18 and TRBJ2-2; D is unclear. The CDR3 extends over 14 amino acids. Germline V CDR1 and CDR2: KGHSH, LQKENI. With 2 bases removed from V and 1 base from J, the gap between germline ends came to 5 bases. The CDR3 region is CASSPNRNTGELFF. The DNA for the CDR3 is TGTGCCAGCTCACCAAACAGGAACACCGGGGAGCTGTTTTTT.

The rearrangement uses TRBV28 and TRBJ1-4; D is ambiguous. This CDR3 has 14 residues. Between the trimmed V and J ends, which lost 1 base and 8 bases, there was a span of 11 bases. Germline V CDR1 and CDR2: MDHEN, SYDVKM. CDR3 bases: TGTGCCAGCAGTTTATCCGGGGTCGGGGAAAAACTGTTTTTT. Translation: CASSLSGVGEKLFF.

The DNA for the CDR3 is TGTGCCAGCAGTGACGGGATAAGGGGCACTGAAGCTTTCTTT. It is translated as CASSDGIRGTEAFF. The J gene is TRBJ1-1, the V gene TRBV6-4, with D perhaps matching TRBD1 (5 bases). The CDR3 is made up of 14 amino acids. Germline CDR1 and CDR2: MRHNA and SNTAGT. Trimming left V 2 bases short and J 4 bases short, with 11 bases between.